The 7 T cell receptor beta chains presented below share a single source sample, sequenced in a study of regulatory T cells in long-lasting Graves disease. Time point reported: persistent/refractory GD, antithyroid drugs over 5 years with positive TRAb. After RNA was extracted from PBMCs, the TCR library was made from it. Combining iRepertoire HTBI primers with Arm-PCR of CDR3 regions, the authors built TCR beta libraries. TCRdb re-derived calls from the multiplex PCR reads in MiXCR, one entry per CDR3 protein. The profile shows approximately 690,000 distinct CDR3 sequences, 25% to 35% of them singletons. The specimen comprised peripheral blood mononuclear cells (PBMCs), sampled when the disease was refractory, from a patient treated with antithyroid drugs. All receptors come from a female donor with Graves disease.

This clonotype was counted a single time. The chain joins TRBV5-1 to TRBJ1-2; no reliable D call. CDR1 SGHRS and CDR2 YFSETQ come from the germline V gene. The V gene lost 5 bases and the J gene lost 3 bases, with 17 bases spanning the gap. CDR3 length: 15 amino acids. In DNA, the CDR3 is TGCGCCAGCAGGCTCCCGTCGGCCGATGACTATGGCTACACCTTC. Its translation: CASRLPSADDYGYTF.

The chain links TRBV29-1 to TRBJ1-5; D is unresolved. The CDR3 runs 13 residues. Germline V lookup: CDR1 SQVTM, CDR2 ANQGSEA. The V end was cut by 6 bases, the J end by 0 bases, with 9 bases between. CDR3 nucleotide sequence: TGCAGCGTCGGTACTACTAGCAATCAGCCCCAGCATTTT. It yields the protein CSVGTTSNQPQHF.

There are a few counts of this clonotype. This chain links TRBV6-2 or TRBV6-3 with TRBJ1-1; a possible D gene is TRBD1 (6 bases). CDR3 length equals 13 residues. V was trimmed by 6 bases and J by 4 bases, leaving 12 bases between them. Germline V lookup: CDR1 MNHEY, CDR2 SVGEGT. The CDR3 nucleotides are TGTGCCAGCAGGAGCAGGGGCGGCACTGAAGCTTTCTTT. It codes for CASRSRGGTEAFF.

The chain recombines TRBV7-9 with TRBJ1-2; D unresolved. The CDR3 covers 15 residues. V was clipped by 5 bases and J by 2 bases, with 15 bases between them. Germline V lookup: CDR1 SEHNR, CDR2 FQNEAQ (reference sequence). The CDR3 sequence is CASSGRPNLNYGYTF. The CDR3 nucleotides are TGTGCCAGCAGCGGTCGACCGAACCTGAACTATGGCTACACCTTC. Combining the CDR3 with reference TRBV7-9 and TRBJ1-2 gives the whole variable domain DTGVSQNPRHKITKRGQNVTFRCDPISEHNRLYWYRQTLGQGPEFLTYFQNEAQLEKSRLLSDRFSAERPKGSFSTLEIQRTEQGDSAMYLCASSGRPNLNYGYTFGSGTRLTVV.

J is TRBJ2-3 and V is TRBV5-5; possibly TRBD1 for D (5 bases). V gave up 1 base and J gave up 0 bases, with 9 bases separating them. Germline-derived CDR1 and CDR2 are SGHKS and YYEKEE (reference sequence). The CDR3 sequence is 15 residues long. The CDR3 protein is CASSLRGASTDTQYF. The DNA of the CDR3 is TGTGCCAGCAGCTTGAGGGGCGCTAGCACAGATACGCAGTATTTT. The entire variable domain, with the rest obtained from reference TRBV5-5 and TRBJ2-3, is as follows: DAGVTQSPTHLIKTRGQQVTLRCSPISGHKSVSWYQQVLGQGPQFIFQYYEKEERGRGNFPDRFSARQFPNYSSELNVNALLLGDSALYLCASSLRGASTDTQYFGPGTRLTVL.

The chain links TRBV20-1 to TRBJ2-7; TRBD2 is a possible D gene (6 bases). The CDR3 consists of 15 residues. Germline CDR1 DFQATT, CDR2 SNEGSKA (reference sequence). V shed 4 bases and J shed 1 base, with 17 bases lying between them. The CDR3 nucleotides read TGCAGTGCTAACCTCGGGACTTCCTCTTCCTACGAGCAGTACTTC. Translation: CSANLGTSSSYEQYF.

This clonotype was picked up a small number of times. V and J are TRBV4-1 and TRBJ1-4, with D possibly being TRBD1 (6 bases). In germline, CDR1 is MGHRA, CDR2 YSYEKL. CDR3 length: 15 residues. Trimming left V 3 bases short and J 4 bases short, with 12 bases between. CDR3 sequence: CASSQSGTLNEKLFF. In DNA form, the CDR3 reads TGCGCCAGCAGCCAGTCCGGGACACTTAATGAAAAACTGTTTTTT.